The rows below give T cell receptor beta chains drawn from one sample of a study of T cell repertoires in cytomegalovirus infection. TCRdb redid the calling of the reads with MiXCR, one entry per CDR3 protein. Found here are roughly 150,000 distinct CDR3 sequences, roughly 32% of them singletons; the top ten hold roughly half. Antigens for these TCRs are unknown. The sequenced sample was CD8+ T cells from cultured PBMCs, obtained from culture after CMV antigen stimulation. These TCRs come from a human donor in good health (CMV status not recorded). Some clones in this sample may be carry-over from other donors' samples. The CDR3 runs from the conserved cysteine through the conserved F or W. Fields, in order: clone size, V gene, J gene, CDR3 protein. Clone sizes are given selectively: once, few, many, or a class where the clone is expanded.

abundance: .; v_gene: TRBV4-2; j_gene: TRBJ2-7; CDR3aa: CASSQDSGRAVDEQYF
abundance: once; v_gene: TRBV20-1; j_gene: TRBJ2-7; CDR3aa: CSASPALQSYEQYF
abundance: .; v_gene: TRBV7-9; j_gene: TRBJ2-5; CDR3aa: CASSFTGEETQYF
abundance: .; v_gene: TRBV13; j_gene: TRBJ1-3; CDR3aa: CASSLEGNTIYF
abundance: few; v_gene: TRBV27; j_gene: TRBJ2-2; CDR3aa: CASSHSGELFF
abundance: .; v_gene: TRBV29-1; j_gene: TRBJ2-2; CDR3aa: CSAGPDRAGELFF
abundance: .; v_gene: TRBV10-3; j_gene: TRBJ2-5; CDR3aa: CAISESSGFRETQYF
abundance: .; v_gene: TRBV7-3; j_gene: TRBJ2-7; CDR3aa: CASSQGRYEQYF
abundance: .; v_gene: TRBV6-2/TRBV6-3; j_gene: TRBJ2-3; CDR3aa: CASSYLAGGGSDTQYF
abundance: few; v_gene: TRBV7-2; j_gene: TRBJ2-4; CDR3aa: CASSLEGRGAKNIQYF
abundance: few; v_gene: TRBV4-1; j_gene: TRBJ1-6; CDR3aa: CASSQDSRQGYSPLHF
abundance: .; v_gene: TRBV6-2/TRBV6-3; j_gene: TRBJ2-7; CDR3aa: CASSLPGAPYEQYF
abundance: .; v_gene: TRBV2; j_gene: TRBJ2-3; CDR3aa: CASSEMDRLLYF
abundance: few; v_gene: TRBV12-3/TRBV12-4; j_gene: TRBJ1-1; CDR3aa: CASTPEGYEAFF
abundance: medium-sized; v_gene: TRBV6-1; j_gene: TRBJ2-1; CDR3aa: CASIPGQGFNNEQFF
abundance: .; v_gene: TRBV11-2; j_gene: TRBJ2-3; CDR3aa: CASSLVGDLRRSTDTQYF
abundance: few; v_gene: TRBV6-6; j_gene: TRBJ2-7; CDR3aa: CASTHLSGGNSYEQYF
abundance: few; v_gene: TRBV7-9; j_gene: TRBJ2-7; CDR3aa: CASSPYRDEQYF
abundance: many; v_gene: TRBV19; j_gene: TRBJ2-5; CDR3aa: CASSMLIGGEGETQYF
abundance: few; v_gene: TRBV24-1; j_gene: TRBJ2-1; CDR3aa: CATSDSTGDEQFF
abundance: .; v_gene: TRBV4-1; j_gene: TRBJ2-3; CDR3aa: CASSLNGDTQYF
abundance: medium-sized; v_gene: TRBV11-3; j_gene: TRBJ2-1; CDR3aa: CASSLVSNNEQFF
abundance: many; v_gene: TRBV7-9; j_gene: TRBJ1-6; CDR3aa: CASRQGQGSSPLHF
abundance: .; v_gene: TRBV3-1; j_gene: TRBJ1-2; CDR3aa: CASSQDPRTVNGYTF
abundance: .; v_gene: TRBV5-1; j_gene: TRBJ1-1; CDR3aa: CASSFRDSTTEAFF
abundance: few; v_gene: TRBV27; j_gene: TRBJ2-2; CDR3aa: CASSLYQNTGELFF
abundance: few; v_gene: TRBV19; j_gene: TRBJ1-1; CDR3aa: CASSIGSATEAFF
abundance: .; v_gene: TRBV2; j_gene: TRBJ2-5; CDR3aa: CASSDSELETQYF
abundance: many; v_gene: TRBV11-2; j_gene: TRBJ1-1; CDR3aa: CASSWGQNTEAFF
abundance: .; v_gene: TRBV6-5; j_gene: TRBJ2-6; CDR3aa: CASGAGGANVLTF
abundance: .; v_gene: TRBV19; j_gene: TRBJ2-1; CDR3aa: CASSPGGGAPNEQFF
abundance: .; v_gene: TRBV15; j_gene: TRBJ1-5; CDR3aa: CATSWVRSNQPQHF
abundance: .; v_gene: TRBV7-9; j_gene: TRBJ2-2; CDR3aa: CASSLAEQNTGELFF
abundance: .; v_gene: TRBV2; j_gene: TRBJ2-7; CDR3aa: CASSAFGTSSYEQYF
abundance: .; v_gene: TRBV25-1; j_gene: TRBJ1-3; CDR3aa: CASSPDGGNTIYF
abundance: few; v_gene: TRBV4-1; j_gene: TRBJ2-3; CDR3aa: CASSQVVTDTQYF
abundance: .; v_gene: TRBV6-2/TRBV6-3; j_gene: TRBJ2-7; CDR3aa: CASSLDGGYEQYF
abundance: .; v_gene: TRBV20-1; j_gene: TRBJ2-6; CDR3aa: CSARQTSGANVLTF
abundance: once; v_gene: TRBV7-3; j_gene: TRBJ2-2; CDR3aa: CASTLGPPGELFF
abundance: .; v_gene: TRBV7-3; j_gene: TRBJ1-2; CDR3aa: CASSPGGAPYGYTF
abundance: .; v_gene: TRBV6-2/TRBV6-3; j_gene: TRBJ1-1; CDR3aa: CASSDRDRALTEAFF
abundance: few; v_gene: TRBV4-2; j_gene: TRBJ2-1; CDR3aa: CASSQELRTSLVEQFF
abundance: .; v_gene: TRBV12-3/TRBV12-4; j_gene: TRBJ1-6; CDR3aa: CASSFSGNFSPLHF
abundance: .; v_gene: TRBV27; j_gene: TRBJ2-1; CDR3aa: CASSSVGSNEQFF
abundance: .; v_gene: TRBV7-9; j_gene: TRBJ2-1; CDR3aa: CASSILGAMSYNEQFF
abundance: .; v_gene: TRBV7-3; j_gene: TRBJ1-3; CDR3aa: CASSPDGQISGNTIYF
abundance: many; v_gene: TRBV7-2; j_gene: TRBJ1-5; CDR3aa: CASSSRSGNQPQHF
abundance: .; v_gene: TRBV7-6; j_gene: TRBJ2-7; CDR3aa: CASSLAVPLAGQLYEQYF
abundance: .; v_gene: TRBV27; j_gene: TRBJ1-1; CDR3aa: CASSATGVSTEAFF
abundance: .; v_gene: TRBV11-3; j_gene: TRBJ2-1; CDR3aa: CASAASGDEQFF
abundance: few; v_gene: TRBV5-6; j_gene: TRBJ1-2; CDR3aa: CASSGSNYGYTF
abundance: .; v_gene: TRBV20-1; j_gene: TRBJ1-1; CDR3aa: CSARTPTGESEAFF
abundance: few; v_gene: TRBV9; j_gene: TRBJ1-1; CDR3aa: CASRPLGGPVNEAFF
abundance: .; v_gene: TRBV20-1; j_gene: TRBJ2-1; CDR3aa: CSARGEGLYNEQFF